The present T cell receptor (beta chain) was sequenced within a study of spatial heterogeneity in lung cancer. On the study more broadly: Sequencing consistently turned up more beta-chain sequences than alpha-chain sequences.

TCRdb called the 5' RACE reads again in MiXCR, with one record for every CDR3 protein. The data contain roughly 11,000 distinct CDR3 sequences, about 9.5% of them singletons. The table lists this clonotype with many counts. Sample time point: blood at routine non-recurrence follow-up after resection. This CDR3 comprises 15 residues. V was trimmed by 3 bases and J by 12 bases, leaving 21 bases between them. The germline V gene has CDR1 MDHEN and CDR2 SYDVKM. J is TRBJ2-4 and V is TRBV28, with D perhaps TRBD1 (6 bases). Sequenced here: PBMCs, sampled at follow-up. The receptor was derived from a female donor with early-stage non-small cell lung cancer. The CDR3 is CASSFDARGSDSQYF. The CDR3 DNA reads TGTGCCAGCAGTTTCGACGCTCGAGGGTCGGACAGTCAGTACTTC.